This TCR beta chain stems from a study of blood T cell repertoires in COVID-19. V shed 0 bases and J shed 10 bases, with 14 bases lying between them. The CDR3 spans 14 residues. Germline assignment: CDR1 SGHRS and CDR2 YFSETQ. Original handling: Amplifying reference gene primers gave estimates of nucleated cell counts. Using immunoSEQ multiplex PCR, the repertoire was profiled, and TCRdb retains in-frame clones only, with some absent. V, J and clone size are taken as reported in that table, and D and trimming were inferred from the DNA itself. The table shows 80,000 to 85,000 clones, with 88% occurring only once.

The TCR sequence derives from a woman older than 75 with acute or convalescent COVID-19. Sequences were obtained from peripheral blood. The V gene is TRBV5-1, the J gene TRBJ2-1; TRBD2 is a possible D gene (6 bases). CDR3 sequence reads: CASSLGSGGREQFF. The CDR3 DNA is TGCGCCAGCAGCTTGGGGTCCGGGGGAAGGGAGCAGTTCTTC.